This T cell receptor (beta chain) was obtained from a study of T cell repertoires in cytomegalovirus infection. Points from the study as a whole: The ex vivo response was dominated by HLA-C-restricted CMV-specific TCR beta clonotypes. Cumulative frequency of public TCR beta families picked out carriers of CMV plus the relevant HLA.

MiXCR was run by TCRdb on the reads, yielding one entry per CDR3 protein. This table holds about 900,000 distinct CDR3 sequences, roughly 30% found once. This clonotype was counted a few times. The antigen is unknown. The CDR3 covers 15 residues. V was trimmed by 2 bases and J by 8 bases, leaving 18 bases between them. Per the germline V gene, CDR1 is SNHLY and CDR2 is FYNNEI. The rearrangement uses TRBV2 and TRBJ1-2, with D possibly TRBD1 on 5 matching bases. The receptor comes from a human donor in good health (CMV status not recorded). Some clones in this sample may be carry-over from other donors' samples. Sequenced material: cultured CD8+ T cells from PBMCs, taken from culture after CMV antigen stimulation. CDR3 in amino acids: CASSEQNRRLEGYTF. CDR3 DNA sequence: TGTGCCAGCAGTGAACAGAACAGGCGGTTGGAAGGCTACACCTTC.